A selection of T cell receptor beta chains follows, all from one sample in a study of glioma-infiltrating T cells. Using its own MiXCR run on the multiplex PCR reads, TCRdb lists one record per CDR3 protein. The sample shows about 180,000 distinct CDR3 sequences, around 40% of them seen only once. Sample: glioma tissue, nonneoplastic brain tissue, or PBMCs (not recorded which). These receptors all come from a human donor with low-grade glioma or glioblastoma, undergoing nonglioma brain surgery, or in good health (not recorded which). The CDR3 runs from the conserved cysteine through the conserved F or W. D genes are given only for firm matches. Size is omitted from some rows. Given values are once, few, many or a class for expanded clones.

CDR3nt,CDR3aa,abundance,d_gene,v_gene,j_gene
TGTGCCAGCAGTGCCTCGGACAGTACCCAAGGGACCCAGTACTTT,CASSASDSTQGTQYF,-,-,TRBV28,TRBJ2-5
TGTGCCAGCAGCCCCGCTAGGAGAGAGACCCAGTACTTC,CASSPARRETQYF,many,-,TRBV28,TRBJ2-5
TGTGCCAGCGGGGACGGATACAATGAGCAGTTCTTC,CASGDGYNEQFF,many,-,TRBV7-3,TRBJ2-1
TGTGCCAGCAGCTTATCCGGGACAGGCCATTCACCCCTCCACTTT,CASSLSGTGHSPLHF,many,TRBD1,TRBV5-8,TRBJ1-6
TGTGCCAGCAGCTTACTAGGTCTAGAGGGAGCCACAGATACGCAGTATTTT,CASSLLGLEGATDTQYF,-,-,TRBV7-2,TRBJ2-3
TGTGCCAGCACGTTACAGGGTGCAACTAATGAAAAACTGTTTTTT,CASTLQGATNEKLFF,many,-,TRBV28,TRBJ1-4
TGTGCCATCCTCTACCCAGGGACCAACTATGGCTACACCTTC,CAILYPGTNYGYTF,many,-,TRBV28,TRBJ1-2
TGTGCCAGCAGCTTGGATAATAGCAGAGAGACCCAGTACTTC,CASSLDNSRETQYF,once,-,TRBV5-4,TRBJ2-5
TGCAGTGCTAGAGATTTTCGAGGGGCCCATCAAGAGACCCAGTACTTC,CSARDFRGAHQETQYF,many,-,TRBV20-1,TRBJ2-5
TGTGCCAGCAGCTTTCGTAGGTCTCGGAATGAGCAGTTCTTC,CASSFRRSRNEQFF,few,-,TRBV5-4,TRBJ2-1
TGCGCCAGCTTAGGACAGCCGAACACTGAAGCTTTCTTT,CASLGQPNTEAFF,many,-,TRBV5-1,TRBJ1-1
TGCAGCGGGGCAGGGCACAGTGAAGCTTTATTT,CSGAGHSEALF,-,-,TRBV20-1,TRBJ1-1
TGTGCCATCAGTGAGCTACCGGGACAGGGTAATTCACCCCTCCACTTT,CAISELPGQGNSPLHF,few,TRBD1,TRBV10-3,TRBJ1-6
TGTGCCAGCAGCCGAAGCGGGAGCACTTACGAGCAGTACTTC,CASSRSGSTYEQYF,few,TRBD2,TRBV2,TRBJ2-7
TGTGCCAGCAGCTCGAGTCCTCGGCAGTACTTC,CASSSSPRQYF,-,-,TRBV12-3/TRBV12-4,TRBJ2-7